The present TCR beta chain was sequenced within a study of blood T cell repertoires in COVID-19. Across the study: Samples came from the United States, Italy and Spain, spanning acute and convalescent COVID-19.

Across fewer than 25 US areas, participants ranged in age from 18 to 89 years. Allocation to cohorts depended on clinical history reported by the participants. Recovered status applied to Cohort 3 donors who had two consecutive negative PCRs. It also applied to those with clearance or with symptom resolution. Trimming took off 0 bases at V and 5 bases at J, with 5 bases between the two ends. Germline CDR1 and CDR2: SGHDT and YYEEEE. This CDR3 contains 12 residues. The table came from immunoSEQ multiplex PCR; TCRdb's copy has only in-frame clones and leaves some out. The data hold approximately 320,000 clones, with over 80% observed a single time.

The specimen was PBMCs or T cells enriched from blood (not recorded which). This TCR derives from a woman under 30 who had recovered from COVID-19. The rearrangement joins TRBV5-6 to TRBJ1-1; D not resolved. The CDR3 DNA follows: TGTGCCAGCAGCTTGGACACAACTGAAGCTTTCTTT. This translates into CASSLDTTEAFF.